A selection of T cell receptor beta chains follows, all from one sample in a study of cytomegalovirus exposure and HLA in healthy donors. Sequencing was performed with immunoSEQ multiplex PCR; in TCRdb, only in-frame clones are kept and a portion is missing. The data show a few hundred thousand clones, with roughly 90% seen just once and around 0.84% held by the top ten. Sequenced: PBMCs. The origin of the receptors is a woman in her late teens or twenties in good health and CMV-seronegative. Both conserved end residues are part of each CDR3. The D gene is left open where the match is weak. Clone size, where shown, is once, few, many, or a class for clones that have expanded.

V	J	D	size	CDR3	DNA
TRBV2	TRBJ2-2	.	.	CASSEFLAGTGELFF	TGTGCCAGCAGTGAATTCCTAGCCGGCACCGGGGAGCTGTTTTTT
TRBV6-5	TRBJ2-5	TRBD1	.	CASSTGGAGETQYF	TGTGCCAGCAGCACAGGGGGCGCGGGGGAGACCCAGTACTTC
TRBV28	TRBJ2-7	TRBD1	.	CASLRDRPYEQYF	TGTGCCAGCCTGAGGGACAGACCCTACGAGCAGTACTTC
TRBV19	TRBJ2-1	TRBD2	.	CASSVTSGDYNEQFF	TGTGCCAGTAGTGTAACTAGCGGGGACTACAATGAGCAGTTCTTC
TRBV7-2	TRBJ2-7	.	.	CASSSSSYEQYF	TGTGCCAGCAGCTCTAGCTCCTACGAGCAGTACTTC
TRBV6-6	TRBJ1-2	.	.	CASSQGLKGPYGYTF	TGTGCCAGCAGTCAGGGACTCAAAGGCCCCTATGGCTACACCTTC
TRBV7-8	TRBJ2-7	TRBD2	once	CASSPGGLALDEQYF	TGTGCCAGCAGCCCAGGGGGACTAGCTTTAGACGAGCAGTACTTC
TRBV27	TRBJ2-1	TRBD1	.	CASSIKDRGPNEQFF	TGTGCCAGCAGCATAAAGGACAGGGGGCCCAATGAGCAGTTCTTC
TRBV30	TRBJ2-3	TRBD2	.	CAWSALAGATDTQYF	TGTGCCTGGAGTGCCCTAGCGGGAGCCACAGATACGCAGTATTTT
TRBV5-1	TRBJ1-3	TRBD1	.	CASSEGAVPSGNTIYF	TGCGCCAGCAGCGAGGGGGCTGTTCCCTCTGGAAACACCATATATTTT